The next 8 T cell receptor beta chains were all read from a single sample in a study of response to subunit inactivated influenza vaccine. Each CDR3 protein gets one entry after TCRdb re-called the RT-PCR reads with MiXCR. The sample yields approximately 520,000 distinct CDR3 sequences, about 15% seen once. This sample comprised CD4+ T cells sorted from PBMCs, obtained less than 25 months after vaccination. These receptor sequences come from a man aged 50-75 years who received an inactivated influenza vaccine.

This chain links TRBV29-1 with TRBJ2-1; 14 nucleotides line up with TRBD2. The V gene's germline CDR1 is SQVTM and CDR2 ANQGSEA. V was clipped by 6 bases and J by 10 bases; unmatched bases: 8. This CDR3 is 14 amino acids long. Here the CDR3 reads CSVDGTSGGQEQFF. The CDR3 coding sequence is TGCAGCGTCGACGGGACTAGCGGGGGCCAAGAGCAGTTCTTC.

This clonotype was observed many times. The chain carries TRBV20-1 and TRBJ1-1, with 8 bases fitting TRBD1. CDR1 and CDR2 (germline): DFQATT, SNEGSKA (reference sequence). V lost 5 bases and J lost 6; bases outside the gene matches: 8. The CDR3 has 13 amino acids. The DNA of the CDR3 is TGCAGTGCTCGCTGGGGACAGGACCCTGAAGCTTTCTTT. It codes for CSARWGQDPEAFF.

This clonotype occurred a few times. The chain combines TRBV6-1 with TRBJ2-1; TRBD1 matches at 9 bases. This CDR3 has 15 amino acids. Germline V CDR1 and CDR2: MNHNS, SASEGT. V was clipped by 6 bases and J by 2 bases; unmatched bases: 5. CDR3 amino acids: CASRRTGVTYNEQFF. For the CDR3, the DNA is TGTGCCAGCAGGCGGACAGGGGTTACCTACAATGAGCAGTTCTTC.

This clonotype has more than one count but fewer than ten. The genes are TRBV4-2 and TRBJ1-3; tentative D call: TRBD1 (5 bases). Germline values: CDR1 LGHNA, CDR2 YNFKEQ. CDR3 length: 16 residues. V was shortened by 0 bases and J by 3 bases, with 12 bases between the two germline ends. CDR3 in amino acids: CASSQDPGQDGNTIYF. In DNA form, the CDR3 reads TGTGCCAGCAGCCAAGATCCAGGGCAGGATGGAAACACCATATATTTT.

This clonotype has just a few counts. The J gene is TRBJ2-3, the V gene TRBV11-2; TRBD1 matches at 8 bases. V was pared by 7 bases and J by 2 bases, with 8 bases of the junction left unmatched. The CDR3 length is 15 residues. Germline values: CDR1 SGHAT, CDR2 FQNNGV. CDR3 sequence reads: CASIPQGGNTDTQYF. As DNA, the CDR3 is TGTGCCAGCATTCCACAGGGGGGTAACACAGATACGCAGTATTTT.

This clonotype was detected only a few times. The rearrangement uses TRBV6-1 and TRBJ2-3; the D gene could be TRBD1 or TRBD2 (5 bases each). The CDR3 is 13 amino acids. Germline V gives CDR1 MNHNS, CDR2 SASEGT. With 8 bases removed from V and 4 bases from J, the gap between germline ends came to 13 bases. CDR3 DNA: TGTGCCAGCCAGATTCGGGGCTCAGATACGCAGTATTTT. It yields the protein CASQIRGSDTQYF.

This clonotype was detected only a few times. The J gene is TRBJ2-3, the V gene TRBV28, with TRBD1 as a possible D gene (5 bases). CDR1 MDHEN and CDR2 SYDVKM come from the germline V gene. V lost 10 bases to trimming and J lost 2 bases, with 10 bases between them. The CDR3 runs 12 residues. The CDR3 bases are TGTGCCACCCTGGGGCCCACAGATACGCAGTATTTT. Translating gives CATLGPTDTQYF.

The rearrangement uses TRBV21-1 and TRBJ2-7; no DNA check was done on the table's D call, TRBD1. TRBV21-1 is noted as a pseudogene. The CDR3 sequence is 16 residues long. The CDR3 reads CASKTLGCGGAYEQYF. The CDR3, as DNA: TGTGCCAGCAAAACCCTTGGATGCGGGGGAGCCTACGAGCAGTACTTC.